These 18 T cell receptor beta chains were sequenced from one sample in a study of regulatory T cells in long-lasting Graves disease. Arm-PCR of CDR3 regions with iRepertoire HTBI primers generated TCR beta libraries. One entry per CDR3 protein, called by TCRdb with MiXCR from the multiplex PCR reads. The sample lists about 440,000 distinct CDR3 sequences, about 15% occurring once. Noted time point: newly diagnosed GD, antithyroid drugs for less than 3 months. RNA from PBMCs was the source of the TCR library. These data were likewise used in another study, on T cells in Graves' hyperthyroidism and ophthalmopathy.

Source: peripheral blood mononuclear cells (PBMCs), taken at new diagnosis, from a patient treated with antithyroid drugs. These receptor sequences come from a woman under 30 with Graves disease.

On this clonotype itself: The junction departs from the called germline gene at one end, perhaps through a read error. The genes are TRBV12-3 or TRBV12-4 and TRBJ2-5; 7 bases are a match to TRBD2. The CDR3 spans 12 residues. Written as DNA, the CDR3 is TGTGCCAGCAGCCCTACCGGGACTAAGCCGTTCTTC. Protein: CASSPTGTKPFF.

The table lists this clonotype with a few counts. The genes are TRBV19 and TRBJ2-1, with 9 bases that match TRBD2. Germline V lookup: CDR1 LNHDA, CDR2 SQIVND (reference sequence). This CDR3 is built from 16 residues. V lost 5 bases and J lost 4; bases outside the gene matches: 9. The CDR3 reads CASSWREGQGYNEQFF. Here the CDR3 DNA reads TGTGCCAGTAGTTGGCGGGAGGGCCAGGGATACAATGAGCAGTTCTTC.

This clonotype was recorded at least ten times. The chain is built from TRBV2 and TRBJ2-1; D could derive from TRBD1 or TRBD2 (5 bases each). The DNA end lines up better with TRBJ2-5; the J call may be wrong. Germline lookup yields CDR1 SNHLY and CDR2 FYNNEI. This CDR3 region has 14 residues. The CDR3 here is CASRGTPSQETQYF. DNA of the CDR3: TGTGCCAGCAGGGGGACGCCCTCCCAAGAGACCCAGTACTTC.

At least ten counts were recorded for this clonotype. The chain links TRBV27 to TRBJ2-7; TRBD1 agrees at 10 bases. The CDR3 covers 15 residues. Germline V gene data show CDR1 as MNHEY and CDR2 as SMNVEV (reference sequence). Trimming cost V 4 bases and J 2 bases; bases outside gene matches: 5. CDR3 loop: CASSSPGTGAYEQYF. The CDR3 coding sequence is TGTGCCAGCAGTTCGCCCGGGACAGGGGCCTACGAGCAGTACTTC.

Comments on this clonotype: Mismatch with germline at one junction end may stem from a read error. The CDR3 loop reads CASSSSGVGAPSF. The DNA of the CDR3 is TGTGCCAGCAGTTCCTCAGGGGTCGGGGCGCCAAGCTTC. This sequence joins TRBV6-5 and TRBJ2-4; possible D gene TRBD1, 6 bases. CDR1 and CDR2 (germline): MNHEY, SVGAGI. The CDR3 contains 13 residues.

This clonotype was observed many times. V is TRBV4-3 and J is TRBJ2-6; D call uncertain. The CDR3 has 18 amino acids. V dropped 1 base and J dropped 0 bases, with 13 bases sitting between them. Per germline, CDR1 LGHNA and CDR2 YSLEER. CDR3 sequence: CASSQVRASHSGANVLTF. The CDR3 nucleotides read TGCGCCAGCAGCCAAGTTCGTGCAAGCCACTCTGGGGCCAACGTCCTGACTTTC.

This clonotype was recorded at least ten times. The rearrangement uses TRBV5-1 and TRBJ2-7; 10 bases align to TRBD2. The junction had 15 bases not matched to a gene; V was cut back by 0 bases and J by 6 bases. The CDR3 runs to 18 residues. Germline V CDR1 and CDR2: SGHRS, YFSETQ. This CDR3 reads CASSLAAGSGRIVAEQYF. DNA of the CDR3: TGCGCCAGCAGCTTGGCCGCTGGTAGCGGGAGGATAGTCGCCGAGCAGTACTTC.

This clonotype was counted many times. The CDR3 loop reads CASSQGTGDTEAFF. Written as DNA, the CDR3 is TGTGCCAGCAGCCAAGGTACAGGGGACACTGAAGCTTTCTTT. The chain combines TRBV3-1 with TRBJ1-1; TRBD1 matches at 7 bases. V dropped 1 base and J dropped 3; count of bases not matched to a gene: 2. CDR1 is LGHDT and CDR2 is YNNKEL in the germline V gene (reference sequence). The CDR3 runs to 14 residues.

Many counts were recorded for this clonotype. V is TRBV20-1 and J is TRBJ2-7; 10 bases are a match to TRBD2. CDR1 is DFQATT, CDR2 SNEGSKA, per germline (reference sequence). The trim removed 5 bases at V and 8 bases at J, leaving 12 bases unmatched. This CDR3 has 14 amino acids. CDR3 residues: CSASRTSGVLKQYF. As DNA, the CDR3 is TGCAGTGCTTCTCGGACTAGCGGAGTACTGAAGCAGTACTTC.

This clonotype came up many times. This CDR3 reads CSARDSLALAGGGEQFF. CDR3 DNA sequence: TGCAGTGCTAGAGATTCTTTGGCGCTAGCGGGAGGGGGTGAGCAGTTCTTC. The rearrangement joins TRBV20-1 to TRBJ2-1; 12 nucleotides align to TRBD2. This CDR3 contains 17 residues. Germline V CDR1 and CDR2: DFQATT, SNEGSKA (reference sequence). The junction had 12 bases not matched to a gene; V was cut back by 0 bases and J by 9 bases.

On this clonotype: With a much larger clone just one base away, this may be a read error. The chain is built from TRBV3-1 and TRBJ2-5; no clear D. The CDR3 contains 11 residues. Germline V gene lookup returns CDR1 LGHDT and CDR2 YNNKEL (reference sequence). This CDR3 reads CVSSQRETQYF. CDR3 in DNA: TGTGTCAGCAGCCAAAGGGAGACCCAGTACTTC.

As for this clonotype: A much larger clone is a single base away; this may be a read error. The rearrangement joins TRBV5-4 to TRBJ2-3; D unresolved. The V gene's germline CDR1 is SGHNT and CDR2 YYREEE (reference sequence). This CDR3 region has 13 residues. Trimming removed 0 bases from V and 2 bases from J, with 4 bases in between. CDR3 in amino acids: CASSLGITDTQYF. CDR3 coding DNA: TGTGCCAGCAGCTTGGGGATCACAGATACGCAGTATTTT.

This clonotype was seen at least ten times. The rearrangement joins TRBV24-1 to TRBJ2-7; D is unresolved. The CDR3 covers 15 residues. V gave up 3 bases and J gave up 2 bases, with 13 bases separating them. The germline gives CDR1 KGHDR, CDR2 SFDVKD. The CDR3 DNA reads TGTGCCACCAGTGATCAGCGCCCCGATCCCTACGAGCAGTACTTC. Amino acids: CATSDQRPDPYEQYF.

In its sample, this clonotype was seen many times. The chain recombines TRBV5-5 with TRBJ1-1; D uncertain. The CDR3 totals 13 residues. V was clipped by 5 bases and J by 4 bases, with 12 bases between them. CDR1 is SGHKS, CDR2 YYEKEE, per germline (reference sequence). The CDR3 sequence: CASSQPVSTEAFF. The CDR3 coding sequence is TGTGCCAGCAGTCAGCCAGTAAGCACTGAAGCTTTCTTT.

This clonotype was counted many times. The chain employs TRBV7-2 and TRBJ2-3; no clear D gene. V was pared by 5 bases and J by 6 bases, with 12 bases between. The CDR3 contains 13 residues. CDR1 is SGHTA and CDR2 is FQGNSA in the germline V gene. CDR3 loop: CASSPGPTDTQYF. The CDR3 DNA follows: TGTGCCAGCAGCCCCGGACCCACGGATACGCAGTATTTT. Variable domain in full (rest from reference TRBV7-2 and TRBJ2-3): GAGVSQSPSNKVTEKGKDVELRCDPISGHTALYWYRQSLGQGLEFLIYFQGNSAPDKSGLPSDRFSAERTGGSVSTLTIQRTQQEDSAVYLCASSPGPTDTQYFGPGTRLTVL.

This clonotype appeared many times. The CDR3 here is CSARERLAGRSYEQFF. CDR3 nucleotide sequence: TGCAGTGCTAGAGAACGACTAGCGGGGCGCAGCTATGAGCAGTTCTTC. The chain carries TRBV20-1 and TRBJ2-1; 11 nucleotides align to TRBD2. Germline V CDR1 and CDR2: DFQATT, SNEGSKA (reference sequence). Germline trimming cut 0 bases from V and 8 bases from J; bases unmatched to any gene: 9. This CDR3 has 16 residues.

This clonotype has ten or more counts. The chain is built from TRBV28 and TRBJ2-3, with 14 bases aligning to TRBD2. The CDR3 loop spans 17 amino acids. Germline CDR1 is MDHEN and CDR2 is SYDVKM. V trimming: 6 bases; J trimming: 1 base; junction bases outside the gene matches: 6. The CDR3 region is CASRWTSGRTRTDTQYF. The CDR3 bases are TGTGCCAGCAGGTGGACTAGCGGGAGGACGCGCACAGATACGCAGTATTTT.

This chain links TRBV27 with TRBJ2-7, with a tentative D call TRBD2 (5 bases). Trimming removed 3 bases from V and 3 bases from J, with 9 bases in between. This CDR3 spans 13 amino acids. CDR1 and CDR2 from the germline V gene are MNHEY and SMNVEV (reference sequence). DNA of the CDR3: TGTGCCAGCAGTTTCGGGGAGATCTACGAGCAGTACTTC. It translates to CASSFGEIYEQYF.